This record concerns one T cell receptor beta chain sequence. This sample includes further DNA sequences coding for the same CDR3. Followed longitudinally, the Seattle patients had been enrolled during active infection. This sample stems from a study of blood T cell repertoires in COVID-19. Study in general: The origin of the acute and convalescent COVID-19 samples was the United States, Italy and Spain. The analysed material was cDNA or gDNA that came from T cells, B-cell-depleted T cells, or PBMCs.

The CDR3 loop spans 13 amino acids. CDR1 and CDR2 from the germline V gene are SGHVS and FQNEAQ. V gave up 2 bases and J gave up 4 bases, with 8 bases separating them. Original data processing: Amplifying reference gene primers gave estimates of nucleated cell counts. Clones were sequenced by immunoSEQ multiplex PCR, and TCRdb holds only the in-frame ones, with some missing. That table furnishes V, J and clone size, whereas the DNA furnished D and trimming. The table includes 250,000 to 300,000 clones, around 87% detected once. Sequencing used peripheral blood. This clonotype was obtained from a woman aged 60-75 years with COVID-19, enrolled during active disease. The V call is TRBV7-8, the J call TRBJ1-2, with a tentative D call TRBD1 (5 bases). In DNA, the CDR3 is TGTGCCAGCAGCTTACAGGGTAGCTATGGCTACACCTTC. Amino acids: CASSLQGSYGYTF.